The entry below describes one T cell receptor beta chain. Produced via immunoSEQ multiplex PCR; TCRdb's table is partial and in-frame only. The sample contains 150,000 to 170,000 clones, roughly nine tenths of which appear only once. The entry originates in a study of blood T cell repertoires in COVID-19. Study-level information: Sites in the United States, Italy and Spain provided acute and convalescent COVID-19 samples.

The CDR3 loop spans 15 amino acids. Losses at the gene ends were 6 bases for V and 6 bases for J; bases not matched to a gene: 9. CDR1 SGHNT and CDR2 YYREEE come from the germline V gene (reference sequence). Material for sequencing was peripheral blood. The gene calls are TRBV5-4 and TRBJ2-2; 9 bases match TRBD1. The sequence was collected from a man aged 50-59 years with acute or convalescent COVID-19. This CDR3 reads CASIPDRGYAGELFF. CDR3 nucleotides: TGTGCCAGCATCCCGGACAGGGGCTATGCCGGGGAGCTGTTTTTT.